The sequence of this T cell receptor (beta chain) was determined in a study of blood T cell repertoires in COVID-19. Study details: T cells, B-cell-depleted T cells, or PBMCs provided the cDNA or gDNA that served as material.

Germline V gene sequence: CDR1 GTSNPN, CDR2 SVGIG (reference sequence). Trimming pared 2 bases from V and 1 base from J, leaving 12 bases between. The CDR3 contains 15 residues. Points on this clone: Other DNA sequences of this sample code for an identical CDR3.

Generated by immunoSEQ multiplex PCR, the TCRdb table keeps only in-frame clones and is missing some. The sample gives approximately 390,000 clones, around 87% of which show up once; about a tenth is in the top ten. The origin of this receptor is a woman aged 45-65 years who had recovered from COVID-19. V and J are TRBV30 and TRBJ1-5, with TRBD1 as a possible D gene (5 bases). Sample: PBMCs or T cells enriched from blood (not recorded which). CDR3 bases: TGTGCCTGGAGTTTCGGACAAACGAGCAATCAGCCCCAGCATTTT. Translated: CAWSFGQTSNQPQHF.